The rows below give T cell receptor beta chains drawn from one sample of a study of long-term antiretroviral therapy in people with HIV. Generated by immunoSEQ multiplex PCR, the TCRdb table keeps only in-frame clones and is missing some. Of fewer than 30,000 clones listed, roughly 80% are singletons. The starting material was unsorted PBMCs, obtained 3 years after starting antiretroviral therapy. These receptors all come from a man in his forties with HIV. Both conserved end residues are part of each CDR3. A D gene is named only where the DNA matches it firmly. Clone size is not always given. Where it is, it says once, few, many or a class for expanded clones.

CDR3 length: 14; J gene: TRBJ1-2; clone size: -; V gene: TRBV28; D gene: -; CDR3 protein: CASSSQVVNYGYTF; CDR3 DNA: TGTGCCAGCAGTTCACAGGTTGTGAACTATGGCTACACCTTC
CDR3 length: 16; J gene: TRBJ2-1; clone size: -; V gene: TRBV10-3; D gene: TRBD2; CDR3 protein: CAASWLAGSSYNEQFF; CDR3 DNA: TGTGCCGCATCGTGGCTAGCGGGGAGCTCCTACAATGAGCAGTTCTTC
CDR3 length: 14; J gene: TRBJ1-2; clone size: -; V gene: TRBV12-5; D gene: TRBD1; CDR3 protein: CASGFWDRGDGYTF; CDR3 DNA: TGTGCTAGTGGTTTCTGGGACAGGGGCGATGGCTACACCTTC
CDR3 length: 15; J gene: TRBJ2-1; clone size: once; V gene: TRBV4-3; D gene: -; CDR3 protein: CASSQDRASYNEQFF; CDR3 DNA: TGCGCCAGCAGCCAAGATAGGGCCAGCTACAATGAGCAGTTCTTC
CDR3 length: 15; J gene: TRBJ1-6; clone size: few; V gene: TRBV5-6; D gene: -; CDR3 protein: CASSLAQGYNSPLHF; CDR3 DNA: TGTGCCAGCAGCTTGGCTCAGGGCTATAATTCACCCCTCCACTTT
CDR3 length: 18; J gene: TRBJ2-4; clone size: -; V gene: TRBV4-3; D gene: -; CDR3 protein: CASSQGVVGQSTKNIQYF; CDR3 DNA: TGCGCCAGCAGCCAAGGTGTTGTGGGGCAGTCTACTAAAAACATTCAGTACTTC
CDR3 length: 15; J gene: TRBJ2-2; clone size: few; V gene: TRBV28; D gene: -; CDR3 protein: CASSRPGKITGELFF; CDR3 DNA: TGTGCCAGCAGTCGTCCGGGGAAAATAACCGGGGAGCTGTTTTTT
CDR3 length: 14; J gene: TRBJ2-7; clone size: -; V gene: TRBV27; D gene: -; CDR3 protein: CASSKQVGGYEQYF; CDR3 DNA: TGTGCCAGCAGCAAACAGGTAGGGGGTTACGAGCAGTACTTC
CDR3 length: 14; J gene: TRBJ2-7; clone size: -; V gene: TRBV28; D gene: -; CDR3 protein: CASREIGRRDEQYF; CDR3 DNA: TGTGCCAGCAGAGAAATAGGTCGTCGGGACGAGCAGTACTTC
CDR3 length: 16; J gene: TRBJ2-6; clone size: -; V gene: TRBV7-2; D gene: -; CDR3 protein: CASSLSSSSGANVLTF; CDR3 DNA: TGTGCCAGCAGCTTATCCAGTAGCTCTGGGGCCAACGTCCTGACTTTC
CDR3 length: 15; J gene: TRBJ2-7; clone size: -; V gene: TRBV27; D gene: TRBD1; CDR3 protein: CASSPGTGVPYEQYF; CDR3 DNA: TGTGCCAGCAGCCCGGGGACAGGGGTCCCCTACGAGCAGTACTTC
CDR3 length: 17; J gene: TRBJ2-1; clone size: once; V gene: TRBV7-9; D gene: TRBD2; CDR3 protein: CASSPPGLAGVRNEQFF; CDR3 DNA: TGTGCCAGCAGTCCGCCTGGACTAGCGGGAGTACGTAATGAGCAGTTCTTC
CDR3 length: 13; J gene: TRBJ2-7; clone size: -; V gene: TRBV29-1; D gene: -; CDR3 protein: CSVVYDGSYEQYF; CDR3 DNA: TGCAGCGTTGTATACGACGGTTCCTACGAGCAGTACTTC
CDR3 length: 17; J gene: TRBJ2-1; clone size: -; V gene: TRBV1; D gene: -; CDR3 protein: CTSSQDLLRGVTNEQFF; CDR3 DNA: TGCACCAGCAGCCAAGATCTCTTGCGGGGGGTGACGAATGAGCAGTTCTTC
CDR3 length: 10; J gene: TRBJ1-1; clone size: -; V gene: TRBV29-1; D gene: -; CDR3 protein: CSAWDTEAFF; CDR3 DNA: TGCAGCGCATGGGACACTGAAGCTTTCTTT
CDR3 length: 12; J gene: TRBJ1-2; clone size: -; V gene: TRBV29-1; D gene: TRBD1; CDR3 protein: CSVGQAGGGYTF; CDR3 DNA: TGCAGCGTGGGACAGGCTGGCGGCGGCTACACCTTC
CDR3 length: 13; J gene: TRBJ2-5; clone size: -; V gene: TRBV18; D gene: -; CDR3 protein: CASSPQGWETQYF; CDR3 DNA: TGTGCCAGCTCACCTCAGGGGTGGGAGACCCAGTACTTC
CDR3 length: 14; J gene: TRBJ1-1; clone size: -; V gene: TRBV4-3; D gene: -; CDR3 protein: CASSQGTDGGEAFF; CDR3 DNA: TGCGCCAGCAGCCAAGGGACGGATGGAGGTGAAGCTTTCTTT
CDR3 length: 13; J gene: TRBJ2-7; clone size: -; V gene: TRBV6-5; D gene: -; CDR3 protein: CASRQTNSYEQYF; CDR3 DNA: TGTGCCAGCAGACAGACTAACTCCTACGAGCAGTACTTC
CDR3 length: 16; J gene: TRBJ2-1; clone size: once; V gene: TRBV14; D gene: -; CDR3 protein: CASSQDGGLLYNEQFF; CDR3 DNA: TGTGCCAGCAGCCAAGATGGGGGGCTCCTATACAATGAGCAGTTCTTC